Each of the 24 T cell receptor beta chains below was sequenced from the same sample in a study of cytomegalovirus exposure and HLA in healthy donors. The PCR employed 60 Vbeta primers together with 13 Jbeta primers. Here immunoSEQ multiplex PCR was the method, and the copy in TCRdb shows in-frame clones only, minus some. The sample yields more than 80,000 clones, around 79% seen once. The specimen sequenced was PBMCs. These receptor sequences come from a man aged 55-75 years in good health and CMV-seronegative.

The V and J genes are TRBV29-1 and TRBJ1-1; D is possibly TRBD1 (5 bases). This CDR3 spans 13 amino acids. V gave up 4 bases and J gave up 8 bases, with 17 bases separating them. Germline CDR1 is SQVTM and CDR2 is ANQGSEA. The CDR3 here is CSVGGGGYSEAFF. The CDR3 nucleotides read TGCAGCGTTGGGGGGGGAGGTTACAGCGAAGCTTTCTTT.

This sequence joins TRBV7-8 and TRBJ2-7; 8 nucleotides agree with TRBD2. CDR1 SGHVS and CDR2 FQNEAQ come from the germline V gene. Losses at the gene ends were 5 bases for V and 3 bases for J; bases not matched to a gene: 9. The CDR3 spans 15 residues. CDR3 sequence: CASSLIAGFSYEQYF. CDR3 sequence (DNA): TGTGCCAGCAGCCTCATAGCGGGGTTCAGCTACGAGCAGTACTTC.

CDR3 nucleotide sequence: TGTGCCTGGACAGTCGGCACAGATACGCAGTATTTT. Amino acid sequence: CAWTVGTDTQYF. The chain couples TRBV30 to TRBJ2-3; D unresolved. The CDR3 has 12 amino acids. Between the trimmed V and J ends, which lost 4 bases and 1 base, there was a span of 6 bases. Germline values: CDR1 GTSNPN, CDR2 SVGIG (reference sequence).

The V call is TRBV2, the J call TRBJ1-2, with TRBD1 identical over 8 bases. The V gene end was trimmed by 6 bases and the J gene end by 8 bases; junction bases not matched to a gene: 11. The CDR3 is 14 amino acids. Germline V gene lookup returns CDR1 SNHLY and CDR2 FYNNEI. CDR3: CASRPTGDALGYTF. As DNA, the CDR3 is TGTGCCAGCAGGCCGACAGGGGATGCTCTCGGCTACACCTTC.

The DNA for the CDR3 is TGTGCCGTGGGCCGAAACTATGGCTACACCTTC. Its protein product is CAVGRNYGYTF. The chain joins TRBV7-9 to TRBJ1-2; D gene uncertain. This CDR3 spans 11 amino acids. Trimming took 11 bases from V and 2 from J, leaving 9 bases between them. Germline V gene lookup returns CDR1 SEHNR and CDR2 FQNEAQ (reference sequence). Using reference TRBV7-9 and TRBJ1-2 for the parts outside the CDR3, the full variable domain is DTGVSQNPRHKITKRGQNVTFRCDPISEHNRLYWYRQTLGQGPEFLTYFQNEAQLEKSRLLSDRFSAERPKGSFSTLEIQRTEQGDSAMYLCAVGRNYGYTFGSGTRLTVV.

This clone was seen a single time. This rearrangement joins TRBV7-6 to TRBJ2-1, with 7 nucleotides matching TRBD1. The junction had 10 bases not matched to a gene; V was cut back by 5 bases and J by 3 bases. CDR3 length equals 16 residues. Germline CDR1 reads SGHVS; CDR2 reads FNYEAQ. The DNA for the CDR3 is TGTGCCAGCAGCCGCCAACCGGGACAGCGCTACAATGAGCAGTTCTTC. The encoded protein is CASSRQPGQRYNEQFF.

This chain connects TRBV6-1 to TRBJ1-1; D gene ambiguous. Trimming took off 8 bases at V and 0 bases at J, with 7 bases between the two ends. This CDR3 spans 12 amino acids. The V gene's germline CDR1 is MNHNS and CDR2 SASEGT. This CDR3 reads CASDNMNTEAFF. Written as DNA, the CDR3 is TGTGCCAGCGACAACATGAACACTGAAGCTTTCTTT.

The chain carries TRBV4-1 and TRBJ1-2, with 7 bases aligning to TRBD1. Germline V gene data show CDR1 as MGHRA and CDR2 as YSYEKL. V lost 3 bases and J lost 4; bases outside the gene matches: 5. The CDR3 is made up of 14 amino acids. The CDR3 is CASSQGTESYGYTF. In nucleotides, the CDR3 is TGCGCCAGCAGCCAGGGGACAGAGAGCTATGGCTACACCTTC.

The genes are TRBV29-1 and TRBJ2-3; the match to TRBD2 covers 9 bases. The germline V gene has CDR1 SQVTM and CDR2 ANQGSEA. This CDR3 has 17 residues. Germline trimming cut 1 base from V and 2 bases from J; bases unmatched to any gene: 10. In DNA, the CDR3 is TGCAGCGTTGAAGGGGCTGGGGCTAGCGGGGCCACAGATACGCAGTATTTT. It translates to CSVEGAGASGATDTQYF.

The chain has TRBV7-9 and TRBJ2-5, with 9 positions matching TRBD1. V trimming: 1 base; J trimming: 5 bases; junction bases outside the gene matches: 8. This CDR3 contains 16 residues. Germline V gene lookup returns CDR1 SEHNR and CDR2 FQNEAQ (reference sequence). CDR3 sequence (DNA): TGTGCCAGCAGCTTAGGGACAGGGGCCGACAGGGAGACCCAGTACTTC. Translated: CASSLGTGADRETQYF.

V gene TRBV2 combines with J gene TRBJ2-1, with TRBD2 as a possible D gene (7 bases). Per the germline V gene, CDR1 is SNHLY and CDR2 is FYNNEI. With 7 bases removed from V and 6 bases from J, the gap between germline ends came to 19 bases. The CDR3 extends over 15 amino acids. The CDR3 here is CASTEPGGTTNEQFF. DNA for the CDR3: TGTGCCAGCACCGAACCGGGGGGCACAACCAATGAGCAGTTCTTC.

The chain couples TRBV6-6 to TRBJ1-2, with D possibly matching TRBD1 (6 bases). The CDR3 runs 12 residues. Germline CDR1 and CDR2: MNHNY and SVGAGI (reference sequence). V lost 8 bases and J lost 7, with 14 bases in between. CDR3 DNA: TGTGCCAGCTCGATTACAGGGAGTGGCTACACCTTC. This translates into CASSITGSGYTF.

The V gene is TRBV7-2, the J gene TRBJ2-1; 7 nucleotides align to TRBD1. J gave up 1 base and V 5 bases, and 8 bases lay outside the gene matches. The CDR3 consists of 16 residues. The germline V gene has CDR1 SGHTA and CDR2 FQGNSA. The CDR3 here is CASSPWDSLSYNEQFF. The CDR3 DNA reads TGTGCCAGCAGCCCATGGGACAGCTTATCCTACAATGAGCAGTTCTTC.

Notes on this clone: Different DNA sequences within this sample yield the same CDR3. This chain connects TRBV5-5 to TRBJ1-6; D might be TRBD1 (6 bases). The CDR3 contains 14 residues. V lost 0 bases to trimming and J lost 7 bases, with 8 bases between them. Germline CDR1 reads SGHKS; CDR2 reads YYEKEE (reference sequence). The CDR3 coding sequence is TGTGCCAGCAGCTTGGTTACAGGGAATTCACCCCTCCACTTT. Its translation: CASSLVTGNSPLHF.

V usage is TRBV6-5 and J usage is TRBJ1-5, with 7 bases fitting TRBD1. This CDR3 comprises 12 residues. Germline trimming cut 6 bases from V and 4 bases from J; bases unmatched to any gene: 0. Germline CDR1 is MNHEY and CDR2 is SVGAGI. CDR3 loop: CASRTGNQPQHF. In DNA form, the CDR3 reads TGTGCCAGCAGGACAGGGAATCAGCCCCAGCATTTT.

This chain links TRBV5-1 with TRBJ1-6; weak D call: TRBD1 (6 bases). Germline-derived CDR1 and CDR2 are SGHRS and YFSETQ. The germline V and J ends were trimmed by 4 bases and 8 bases, with 13 bases remaining between them. The CDR3 has 14 residues. In nucleotides, the CDR3 is TGCGCCAGCAGCGTCAGGGGAGAAGATTCACCCCTCCACTTT. Protein product: CASSVRGEDSPLHF.

This clone was observed a few times. The V gene is TRBV11-2, the J gene TRBJ1-2; no clear D. The V gene lost 1 base and the J gene lost 7 bases, with 7 bases spanning the gap. The CDR3 totals 12 residues. Germline V gene data show CDR1 as SGHAT and CDR2 as FQNNGV. The CDR3 is CASSLGAFGYTF. Here the CDR3 DNA reads TGTGCCAGCAGCTTAGGAGCATTTGGCTACACCTTC.

The J gene is TRBJ1-1, the V gene TRBV28, with TRBD1 as a possible D gene (5 bases). The CDR3 totals 15 residues. Germline values: CDR1 MDHEN, CDR2 SYDVKM. Trimming shortened V by 7 bases and J by 1 base, and 16 bases separated the two germline ends. The CDR3 region has the DNA TGTGCCAGCACCCCGGGGGATAGGGGGAACACTGAAGCTTTCTTT. Translating gives CASTPGDRGNTEAFF.

This chain joins TRBV28 and TRBJ1-6; 7 nucleotides agree with TRBD1. The CDR3 has 14 amino acids. Germline lookup yields CDR1 MDHEN and CDR2 SYDVKM. Trimming at V came to 6 bases and at J to 6 bases, leaving 5 bases not matched to a gene. The CDR3, as DNA: TGTGCCAGCAGGACGGGACAGTTTAATTCACCCCTCCACTTT. This gives the protein CASRTGQFNSPLHF.

This chain links TRBV6-5 with TRBJ2-2, with TRBD1 matching 8 bases. Germline lookup yields CDR1 MNHEY and CDR2 SVGAGI. This CDR3 is built from 15 residues. J lost 4 bases, V lost 6 bases, and 7 bases had no gene match. The CDR3 is CASRTARGRTGELFF. The DNA for the CDR3 is TGTGCCAGCAGAACCGCCAGGGGGCGCACCGGGGAGCTGTTTTTT.

The chain joins TRBV5-4 to TRBJ1-1, with D possibly TRBD1 on 5 matching bases. There are 14 residues in the CDR3. Germline lookup yields CDR1 SGHNT and CDR2 YYREEE (reference sequence). Trimming took off 0 bases at V and 5 bases at J, with 11 bases between the two ends. The CDR3 spells CASSLAGRETEAFF. CDR3 DNA: TGTGCCAGCAGCTTGGCCGGCAGGGAAACTGAAGCTTTCTTT.

V gene TRBV4-2 combines with J gene TRBJ2-2; D call uncertain. Germline V gene data show CDR1 as LGHNA and CDR2 as YNFKEQ. The CDR3 contains 14 residues. Trimming removed 0 bases at V and 4 bases at J, with 6 bases between. As DNA, the CDR3 is TGTGCCAGCAGCCAAGATAGTCGCACCGGGGAGCTGTTTTTT. Its translation: CASSQDSRTGELFF.

This clone was found a few times. V and J are TRBV7-8 and TRBJ2-1; 10 bases match TRBD2. V was pared by 2 bases and J by 9 bases, with 10 bases of the junction left unmatched. Germline CDR1 and CDR2: SGHVS and FQNEAQ. The CDR3 extends over 16 amino acids. The CDR3 DNA follows: TGTGCCAGCAGCTTACAAGCGAGCGGGGGGGCCGCTGAGCAGTTCTTC. The encoded protein is CASSLQASGGAAEQFF.

The chain carries TRBV29-1 and TRBJ2-2, with no clear D. Trimming left V 4 bases short and J 0 bases short, with 9 bases between. The germline V gene has CDR1 SQVTM and CDR2 ANQGSEA. The CDR3 loop spans 14 amino acids. CDR3 sequence (DNA): TGCAGCGTTGTGCCCAGCGCGAACACCGGGGAGCTGTTTTTT. Translating gives CSVVPSANTGELFF.